One sample yielded the 23 T cell receptor beta chains listed below, sequenced in a study of T cells in Graves' hyperthyroidism and ophthalmopathy. The TCR beta CDR3 regions underwent amplification using RNA transcripts as the source. HTBI primers were the set used in a first-round RT-PCR of the TCR CDR3. TCRdb itself ran the multiplex PCR reads through MiXCR, one entry per CDR3 protein. This sample has fewer than 200,000 distinct CDR3 sequences, with about 9.4% found just once. Sequencing was performed on blood. Receptors originate from a woman aged 18-29 years with Graves' hyperthyroidism that later progressed to Graves' ophthalmopathy.

The chain employs TRBV4-2 and TRBJ2-5, with 10 bases that match TRBD2. Germline assignment: CDR1 LGHNA and CDR2 YNFKEQ. The CDR3 runs 18 residues. J was trimmed by 4 bases and V by 4 bases; bases with no gene match: 15. CDR3 in DNA: TGTGCCAGCAGCCCGATGGGGGCTAGCGGGGGTTTGGGAGAGACCCAGTACTTC. It translates to CASSPMGASGGLGETQYF.

This chain links TRBV20-1 with TRBJ1-2; 9 bases map to TRBD1. CDR1 and CDR2 from the germline V gene are DFQATT and SNEGSKA (reference sequence). V was clipped by 4 bases and J by 4 bases; unmatched bases: 10. The CDR3 totals 15 residues. Written as DNA, the CDR3 is TGCAGTGCTACAGGGACAGGGATTGAGGGCTATGGCTACACCTTC. Translated, it gives CSATGTGIEGYGYTF.

The sample holds many counts of this clonotype. The chain uses TRBV20-1 and TRBJ2-3; D perhaps matches TRBD2 (5 bases). Looked up from germline, CDR1 is DFQATT and CDR2 is SNEGSKA (reference sequence). There are 15 residues in the CDR3. Trimming cost V 3 bases and J 2 bases, with 15 bases left between them. CDR3 DNA sequence: TGCAGTGCTAGTCTGGGCGGGCAAGCCACAGATACGCAGTATTTT. Protein product: CSASLGGQATDTQYF.

V usage is TRBV3-1 and J usage is TRBJ2-7; TRBD2 matches 9 bases. The CDR3 has 18 amino acids. CDR1 and CDR2 from the germline V gene are LGHDT and YNNKEL (reference sequence). The trim removed 1 base at V and 2 bases at J, leaving 12 bases unmatched. DNA of the CDR3: TGTGCCAGCAGCCAAGGCGTGGGGCGGCGGGAGGGCCCCTACGAGCAGTACTTC. It translates to CASSQGVGRREGPYEQYF.

The gene calls are TRBV25-1 and TRBJ2-1; no clear D. CDR3 length: 13 residues. The germline CDR1 and CDR2 sequences are MGHDK and SYGVNS. Trimming shortened V by 0 bases and J by 7 bases, and 7 bases separated the two germline ends. The CDR3 sequence is CASSEYKANEQFF. The CDR3 bases are TGTGCCAGCAGTGAATATAAGGCAAATGAGCAGTTCTTC.

This clonotype was observed many times. This chain joins TRBV27 and TRBJ2-7; D assignment may be TRBD1 or TRBD2 (5 bases each). The CDR3 contains 15 residues. Germline V lookup: CDR1 MNHEY, CDR2 SMNVEV (reference sequence). Between the trimmed V and J ends, which lost 5 bases and 6 bases, there was a span of 20 bases. The CDR3 region is CASSLQPGGTAEQYF. In DNA, the CDR3 is TGTGCCAGCAGTCTCCAGCCTGGGGGAACGGCCGAGCAGTACTTC.

This clonotype was seen at least ten times. The chain employs TRBV20-1 and TRBJ2-5; 9 bases map to TRBD1. The CDR3 is 15 residues long. The V gene's germline CDR1 is DFQATT and CDR2 SNEGSKA (reference sequence). Trimming at V came to 1 base and at J to 5 bases, leaving 8 bases not matched to a gene. The CDR3 region is CSARGSGTGMETQYF. In DNA, the CDR3 is TGCAGTGCTAGAGGCTCCGGGACAGGGATGGAGACCCAGTACTTC.

In this sample, this clonotype turned up many times. The CDR3 DNA is TGTGCCAGACAGGGATTTAGTTCTCGCGGCTACACCTTC. Translating it yields CARQGFSSRGYTF. The gene calls are TRBV2 and TRBJ1-2, with TRBD1 as a possible D gene (6 bases). The CDR3 is made up of 13 amino acids. CDR1 is SNHLY and CDR2 is FYNNEI in the germline V gene. Trimming cost V 9 bases and J 8 bases, with 19 bases left between them.

The rearrangement uses TRBV19 and TRBJ2-5, with a tentative D call TRBD2 (6 bases). Germline CDR1 reads LNHDA; CDR2 reads SQIVND (reference sequence). The CDR3 loop spans 18 amino acids. V lost 2 bases to trimming and J lost 4 bases, with 23 bases between them. The CDR3 DNA reads as TGTGCCAGTAGTATAAGACACCTCGGCCGGGACTTGCTAGAGACCCAGTACTTC. Protein product: CASSIRHLGRDLLETQYF. Full variable domain (outside the CDR3, taken from reference TRBV19 and TRBJ2-5): DGGITQSPKYLFRKEGQNVTLSCEQNLNHDAMYWYRQDPGQGLRLIYYSQIVNDFQKGDIAEGYSVSREKKESFPLTVTSAQKNPTAFYLCASSIRHLGRDLLETQYFGPGTRLLVL.

This clonotype appeared a few times. CDR3 DNA sequence: TGTGCCAGCAGCTTATTAGGGGGCGGAGGGGCGCAGTATTTT. Encoded protein: CASSLLGGGGAQYF. J is TRBJ2-3 and V is TRBV13; D is possibly TRBD1 (7 bases). The V and J ends lost 2 bases and 10 bases respectively, with 16 bases between them. This CDR3 contains 14 residues. CDR1 is PRHDT and CDR2 is FYEKMQ in the germline V gene (reference sequence).

In this sample, this clonotype turned up many times. The genes are TRBV12-3 or TRBV12-4 and TRBJ1-2; 9 nucleotides line up with TRBD1. Losses at the gene ends were 6 bases for V and 3 bases for J; bases not matched to a gene: 11. The CDR3 consists of 16 residues. CDR3 in DNA: TGTGCCAGCAGCCGATCGTTGCGGGACAGGGACTATGGCTACACCTTC. It yields the protein CASSRSLRDRDYGYTF.

This clonotype was counted ten times or more. The chain employs TRBV7-8 and TRBJ2-3, with 7 bases matching TRBD2. The V and J ends lost 3 bases and 4 bases, in that order; junction bases with no gene match: 10. CDR1 SGHVS and CDR2 FQNEAQ come from the germline V gene. The CDR3 spans 16 residues. The CDR3 is CASSFSSGAGADTQYF. The CDR3, as DNA: TGTGCCAGCAGCTTTAGCAGCGGGGCCGGGGCAGATACGCAGTATTTT.

This clonotype has ten or more counts. This chain connects TRBV19 to TRBJ1-5, with 8 nucleotides matching TRBD1. This CDR3 is 15 amino acids long. V trimming: 5 bases; J trimming: 5 bases; junction bases outside the gene matches: 8. Per the germline V gene, CDR1 is LNHDA and CDR2 is SQIVND (reference sequence). The CDR3 DNA reads as TGTGCCAGTAGTCCCCGGGACAGGACGGATCAGCCCCAGCATTTT. It is translated as CASSPRDRTDQPQHF.

On this clonotype: A junction end diverges from the germline sequence, so it may reflect a read error. The rearrangement joins TRBV27 to TRBJ1-5; 7 positions match TRBD1. CDR1 and CDR2 (germline): MNHEY, SMNVEV (reference sequence). The CDR3 runs to 15 residues. CDR3 residues: CASSDGTDSNRPQHF. CDR3 nucleotide sequence: TGTGCTAGCAGCGACGGGACAGATAGCAATCGGCCCCAGCATTTT.

In this sample, this clonotype turned up many times. The V call is TRBV28, the J call TRBJ2-1, with 7 nucleotides matching TRBD1. Germline CDR1 and CDR2: MDHEN and SYDVKM. There are 15 residues in the CDR3. With V trimmed by 2 bases and J by 7 bases, 8 bases remained unmatched. Here the CDR3 reads CASSLGTASENEQFF. CDR3 bases: TGTGCCAGCAGTTTAGGGACAGCCAGCGAAAATGAGCAGTTCTTC. The variable domain in full, completed from reference TRBV28 and TRBJ2-1, reads DVKVTQSSRYLVKRTGEKVFLECVQDMDHENMFWYRQDPGLGLRLIYFSYDVKMKEKGDIPEGYSVSREKKERFSLILESASTNQTSMYLCASSLGTASENEQFFGPGTRLTVL.

This sequence joins TRBV12-3 or TRBV12-4 and TRBJ1-1; 8 bases agree with TRBD1. The V and J ends lost 9 bases and 5 bases, in that order; junction bases with no gene match: 5. There are 12 residues in the CDR3. CDR3 sequence (DNA): TGTGCCAGTAGGCAGGGGGCGACTGAAGCTTTCTTT. It is translated as CASRQGATEAFF.

This clonotype was picked up many times. The V gene is TRBV28, the J gene TRBJ1-1, with D hard to call. The CDR3 is 11 amino acids. The V end was cut by 3 bases, the J end by 11 bases, with 10 bases between. Germline-derived CDR1 and CDR2 are MDHEN and SYDVKM. CDR3 in amino acids: CASSFRHYAFF. In DNA, the CDR3 is TGTGCCAGCAGTTTCCGGCACTATGCTTTCTTT.

This clonotype was counted ten times or more. V is TRBV2 and J is TRBJ2-7; D gene unclear. V was clipped by 2 bases and J by 2 bases, with 4 bases between them. Germline CDR1 is SNHLY and CDR2 is FYNNEI. CDR3 length equals 12 residues. CDR3 sequence (DNA): TGTGCCAGCAGTGAACTTACCTACGAGCAGTACTTC. Encoded protein: CASSELTYEQYF. The full variable domain, completed using reference TRBV2 and TRBJ2-7, is EPEVTQTPSHQVTQMGQEVILRCVPISNHLYFYWYRQILGQKVEFLVSFYNNEISEKSEIFDDQFSVERPDGSNFTLKIRSTKLEDSAMYFCASSELTYEQYFGPGTRLTVT.

This clonotype was detected ten times or more. The chain couples TRBV2 to TRBJ1-2; D perhaps matches TRBD1 (5 bases). This CDR3 spans 15 amino acids. V was clipped by 5 bases and J by 4 bases, with 17 bases between them. Germline V gene data show CDR1 as SNHLY and CDR2 as FYNNEI. The chain's CDR3 is CASSRSRDGPYGYTF. The CDR3, as DNA: TGTGCCAGCAGTCGATCCCGGGACGGGCCCTATGGCTACACCTTC.

This clonotype was counted only a few times. This chain joins TRBV4-1 and TRBJ2-5, with 8 nucleotides matching TRBD1. CDR1 MGHRA and CDR2 YSYEKL come from the germline V gene. J lost 5 bases, V lost 4 bases, and 9 bases had no gene match. The CDR3 contains 15 residues. CDR3 bases: TGCGCCAGCAGCCGACAACAGGGGGAAGGGGAGACCCAGTACTTC. Translation gives CASSRQQGEGETQYF.

The sample holds many counts of this clonotype. V gene TRBV6-1 combines with J gene TRBJ1-2, with TRBD1 matching 9 bases. The CDR3 has 15 amino acids. V trimming: 7 bases; J trimming: 4 bases; junction bases outside the gene matches: 10. Germline V gives CDR1 MNHNS, CDR2 SASEGT. The CDR3 reads CASTRSRTGVYGYTF. The CDR3 bases are TGTGCCAGCACCCGATCCCGGACAGGGGTCTATGGCTACACCTTC.

The chain combines TRBV6-1 with TRBJ1-2, with 10 bases aligning to TRBD1. Germline assignment: CDR1 MNHNS and CDR2 SASEGT. The CDR3 has 16 amino acids. V trimming: 5 bases; J trimming: 4 bases; junction bases outside the gene matches: 10. The CDR3 DNA reads as TGTGCCAGCAGTACGCTACCGGGACAGGGGACCTATGGCTACACCTTC. It codes for CASSTLPGQGTYGYTF.

This clonotype was counted many times. The chain has TRBV30 and TRBJ2-5; maybe TRBD2 (5 bases). CDR3 length: 15 residues. Germline CDR1 is GTSNPN and CDR2 is SVGIG (reference sequence). The ends were cut back, 0 bases at V and 0 bases at J, with 11 bases in the middle. As DNA, the CDR3 is TGTGCCTGGAGTGTACGGGGAGTCAACCAAGAGACCCAGTACTTC. It translates to CAWSVRGVNQETQYF.